The sequence of this T cell receptor beta chain was determined in a study of blood T cell repertoires in COVID-19. At the level of the study: Samples came from the United States, Italy and Spain, spanning acute and convalescent COVID-19.

Enrolment of Seattle patients took place during active infection, and they were followed longitudinally. Germline CDR1 and CDR2: SGHTA and FQGNSA. V shed 2 bases, J shed 6 bases, and the junction held 13 bases outside the gene matches. CDR3 length: 18 amino acids. Some clones are missing from TCRdb's copy, which holds only in-frame ones; the method was immunoSEQ multiplex PCR. Of about 49,000 clones detected, 85% to 95% appear once; the ten largest clones hold approximately 1%. The sample comprised peripheral blood. This chain joins TRBV7-2 and TRBJ2-1; TRBD2 matches 10 bases. This TCR was sampled from a man aged 55-75 years with COVID-19, enrolled during active disease. CDR3 DNA sequence: TGTGCCAGCAGCTTAAGGACTAGCGGACGAGGGTGGGCCAATGAGCAGTTCTTC. It specifies CASSLRTSGRGWANEQFF. The full variable domain, in which reference TRBV7-2 and TRBJ2-1 provide the parts outside the CDR3, is GAGVSQSPSNKVTEKGKDVELRCDPISGHTALYWYRQSLGQGLEFLIYFQGNSAPDKSGLPSDRFSAERTGGSVSTLTIQRTQQEDSAVYLCASSLRTSGRGWANEQFFGPGTRLTVL.